This entry lists 28 T cell receptor beta chains sequenced from one sample in a study of T-cell memory formation after mild COVID-19. TCRdb reprocessed the 5' RACE reads via MiXCR and lists one record per CDR3 protein. This table has 470,000 or so distinct CDR3 sequences, around 19% appearing once. Sequenced material: PBMCs or a T cell subset sorted from them (not recorded which). Every receptor here comes from an adult woman who had mild COVID-19 (a few samples of this study predate the infection). Cell type and time point are not known.

This clonotype was counted only a few times. V is TRBV9 and J is TRBJ2-5, with 9 bases that match TRBD2. The CDR3 runs to 14 residues. V lost 3 bases to trimming and J lost 1 base; unmatched junction nucleotides: 1. Germline V gene lookup returns CDR1 SGDLS and CDR2 YYNGEE. DNA of the CDR3: TGTGCCAGCAGCGCGGGACTAGCCCAAGAGACCCAGTACTTC. It is translated as CASSAGLAQETQYF.

This clonotype was seen a few times. The CDR3 region has the DNA TGTGCCAGCAGTGAAGCAGCGAGCCGAATAGAGGGGGAGACCCAGTACTTC. The encoded protein is CASSEAASRIEGETQYF. The chain combines TRBV2 with TRBJ2-5; the D gene could be TRBD1 or TRBD2 (5 bases each). Germline-derived CDR1 and CDR2 are SNHLY and FYNNEI. This CDR3 comprises 17 residues. The V and J ends lost 0 bases and 5 bases respectively, with 19 bases between them.

This clonotype came up a few times. This chain links TRBV7-6 with TRBJ1-1; 7 bases fit TRBD1. The CDR3 is made up of 15 amino acids. V shed 4 bases and J 6 bases; nucleotides not matched to a gene: 11. Germline loops: CDR1 SGHVS, CDR2 FNYEAQ. The CDR3 region has the DNA TGTGCCAGCAGCTATGGCGCAGGGGGAAGGTCTGAAGCTTTCTTT. Residues: CASSYGAGGRSEAFF.

The chain recombines TRBV7-6 with TRBJ2-1, with D perhaps matching TRBD2 (5 bases). This CDR3 comprises 15 residues. CDR1 and CDR2 (germline): SGHVS, FNYEAQ. Between the trimmed V and J ends, which lost 5 bases and 15 bases, there was a span of 26 bases. The CDR3 DNA reads TGTGCCAGCAGCAATGGGTTCGGGGTAGATTTTAGTCCGTTCTTC. Amino acids: CASSNGFGVDFSPFF.

The chain uses TRBV27 and TRBJ2-7; 8 positions match TRBD2. This CDR3 is 15 amino acids long. Unmatched junction bases numbered 7, after V lost 6 bases and J lost 0 bases. Germline CDR1 is MNHEY and CDR2 is SMNVEV (reference sequence). The CDR3 nucleotides are TGTGCCAGCAGCCCCGCCGGGGGGGCCTCCTACGAGCAGTACTTC. This encodes CASSPAGGASYEQYF.

The gene calls are TRBV30 and TRBJ2-1; 7 positions agree with TRBD1. The CDR3 totals 16 residues. From germline, CDR1 is GTSNPN and CDR2 SVGIG (reference sequence). V lost 6 bases to trimming and J lost 7 bases; unmatched junction nucleotides: 18. The CDR3 loop reads CACVHGQVYKGNEQFF. CDR3 sequence (DNA): TGTGCCTGTGTACATGGACAGGTCTATAAAGGGAATGAGCAGTTCTTC.

This clonotype was counted many times. This chain connects TRBV24-1 to TRBJ2-3, with D uncertain. The germline V gene has CDR1 KGHDR and CDR2 SFDVKD. This CDR3 comprises 13 residues. Trimming removed 5 bases at V and 4 bases at J, with 9 bases between. CDR3 DNA: TGTGCCACCAGTGTGACGGGTGCAGATACGCAGTATTTT. Amino acid sequence: CATSVTGADTQYF.

The chain links TRBV12-5 to TRBJ2-3; tentatively, D is TRBD1 or TRBD2 (5 bases each). Germline-derived CDR1 and CDR2 are LGHNT and FRNRAP. This CDR3 comprises 16 residues. The V and J ends lost 6 bases and 0 bases respectively, with 16 bases between them. The CDR3 DNA follows: TGTGCTAGTGGGACCCGGGACGAGAGGAGCACAGATACGCAGTATTTT. Translation: CASGTRDERSTDTQYF.

This clonotype was seen a few times. V and J are TRBV5-1 and TRBJ1-2; D may be TRBD1 (5 bases). This CDR3 is 15 amino acids long. CDR1 and CDR2 (germline): SGHRS, YFSETQ. V gave up 4 bases and J gave up 9 bases, with 22 bases separating them. Here the CDR3 DNA reads TGCGCCAGCAGCGCCACCGGGACTGCTAGTGATAGCTACACCTTC. Residues: CASSATGTASDSYTF.

The chain's CDR3 is CASRQTGGYGYTF. The CDR3 bases are TGTGCCAGCAGACAAACCGGAGGCTATGGCTACACCTTC. The chain joins TRBV27 to TRBJ1-2, with D unresolved. Per germline, CDR1 MNHEY and CDR2 SMNVEV (reference sequence). This CDR3 has 13 residues. The V gene lost 6 bases and the J gene lost 4 bases, with 12 bases spanning the gap.

The CDR3 spells CSAGTGKSYNEQFF. The CDR3 coding sequence is TGCAGCGCTGGCACAGGAAAGTCCTACAATGAGCAGTTCTTC. J is TRBJ2-1 and V is TRBV29-1, with D tentatively TRBD1 (5 bases). V dropped 7 bases and J dropped 1 base, with 14 bases sitting between them. Germline-derived CDR1 and CDR2 are SQVTM and ANQGSEA. The CDR3 totals 14 residues.

J is TRBJ2-3 and V is TRBV7-6, with 10 bases aligning to TRBD2. CDR1 and CDR2 from the germline V gene are SGHVS and FNYEAQ. The CDR3 sequence is 17 residues long. J gave up 8 bases and V 1 base, and 12 bases lay outside the gene matches. CDR3 coding DNA: TGTGCCAGCAGCTTAGAAGGAAGCGGGAGGGCCGGAGGTACGCAGTATTTT. It encodes CASSLEGSGRAGGTQYF.

A word on this clonotype: An end of the junction does not agree with germline; a read error may underlie this. The V and J genes are TRBV3-1 and TRBJ2-1; TRBD2 aligns across 7 bases. Germline CDR1 reads LGHDT; CDR2 reads YNNKEL (reference sequence). The CDR3 sequence is 15 residues long. The CDR3 nucleotides read TGTGCCAGCAGCCAAGGCGGGAGTTGGAGTAATGAGCAGTTATTC. The encoded protein is CASSQGGSWSNEQLF.

This clonotype has ten or more counts. This sequence joins TRBV20-1 and TRBJ2-1; TRBD1 aligns across 9 bases. CDR1 is DFQATT, CDR2 SNEGSKA, per germline (reference sequence). J lost 10 bases, V lost 3 bases, and 7 bases had no gene match. The CDR3 is made up of 13 amino acids. The CDR3 DNA reads TGCAGTGCTAGGGCGGACAGGGGAAGCGAGCAGTTCTTC. Protein product: CSARADRGSEQFF.

This clonotype was counted a few times. V gene TRBV29-1 combines with J gene TRBJ2-4, with D maybe TRBD1 (6 bases). Germline assignment: CDR1 SQVTM and CDR2 ANQGSEA. V dropped 7 bases and J dropped 0 bases, with 10 bases sitting between them. The CDR3 is 13 residues long. CDR3 residues: CSGPQGAKNIQYF. In nucleotides, the CDR3 is TGCAGCGGGCCACAGGGAGCCAAAAACATTCAGTACTTC.

The chain couples TRBV25-1 to TRBJ1-5; no clear D gene. V was cut by 8 bases and J by 7 bases, with 12 bases left in between. Germline V gene data show CDR1 as MGHDK and CDR2 as SYGVNS. The CDR3 covers 12 residues. The CDR3 nucleotides read TGTGCCAGCTCTGTAGGGAGGCAGCCCCAGCATTTT. Its translation: CASSVGRQPQHF.

This clonotype was seen a few times. At one of its ends the junction is not consistent with the germline gene, which may arise from a read error. The chain combines TRBV24-1 with TRBJ1-1, with unresolved D. The germline V gene has CDR1 KGHDR and CDR2 SFDVKD. The CDR3 length is 12 residues. The DNA of the CDR3 is TGTGCCACCACCGGGGAGAACAGTGAAGCTTTCTTT. Translating gives CATTGENSEAFF.

This clonotype has a handful of counts. The V gene is TRBV20-1, the J gene TRBJ1-4, with 9 bases identical to TRBD1. The CDR3 is 15 residues long. Germline V gene lookup returns CDR1 DFQATT and CDR2 SNEGSKA (reference sequence). The junction had 4 bases not matched to a gene; V was cut back by 3 bases and J by 2 bases. CDR3 nucleotide sequence: TGCAGTGCTAGGGGTGGACAGGGGACTAATGAAAAACTGTTTTTT. Encoded protein: CSARGGQGTNEKLFF.

The rearrangement joins TRBV7-9 to TRBJ1-1; D gene ambiguous. V was pared by 1 base and J by 3 bases, with 24 bases between. From germline, CDR1 is SEHNR and CDR2 FQNEAQ (reference sequence). The CDR3 length is 19 residues. This CDR3 is CASSLEAFGRGIEDTEAFF. CDR3 nucleotide sequence: TGTGCCAGCAGCTTAGAGGCCTTTGGGCGCGGGATTGAAGACACTGAAGCTTTCTTT.

In this sample, this clonotype turned up a few times. CDR3 region: CASRSSTVMNTEAFF. The CDR3 nucleotides read TGTGCCAGCAGATCGTCGACAGTCATGAACACTGAAGCTTTCTTT. The genes are TRBV6-5 and TRBJ1-1; D perhaps matches TRBD1 (5 bases). V gave up 6 bases and J gave up 0 bases, with 14 bases separating them. CDR3 length: 15 residues. CDR1 is MNHEY and CDR2 is SVGAGI in the germline V gene.

The genes are TRBV19 and TRBJ2-7; the D is unclear. Germline CDR1 and CDR2: LNHDA and SQIVND (reference sequence). This CDR3 is 15 amino acids long. The V gene lost 5 bases and the J gene lost 0 bases, with 14 bases spanning the gap. The CDR3 loop reads CASSVPGSPSYEQYF. The DNA of the CDR3 is TGTGCCAGTAGTGTACCCGGGTCCCCCTCCTACGAGCAGTACTTC. Full variable domain (missing parts from reference TRBV19 and TRBJ2-7): DGGITQSPKYLFRKEGQNVTLSCEQNLNHDAMYWYRQDPGQGLRLIYYSQIVNDFQKGDIAEGYSVSREKKESFPLTVTSAQKNPTAFYLCASSVPGSPSYEQYFGPGTRLTVT.

This clonotype was detected only a few times. The V call is TRBV6-5, the J call TRBJ1-5, with a tentative D call TRBD1 (6 bases). Looked up from germline, CDR1 is MNHEY and CDR2 is SVGAGI. With 2 bases removed from V and 10 bases from J, the gap between germline ends came to 15 bases. The CDR3 is 14 residues long. CDR3 in amino acids: CASSYATQGHPQHF. The CDR3 coding sequence is TGTGCCAGCAGTTACGCCACCCAGGGACATCCCCAGCATTTT.

The chain couples TRBV4-2 to TRBJ2-4; TRBD2 agrees at 7 bases. CDR1 LGHNA and CDR2 YNFKEQ come from the germline V gene. V dropped 11 bases and J dropped 1; count of bases not matched to a gene: 8. The CDR3 sequence is 14 residues long. CDR3 DNA sequence: TGTGCCCCCGACCTGGGGGGGGCCAAAAACATTCAGTACTTC. Encoded protein: CAPDLGGAKNIQYF.

The V gene is TRBV11-2, the J gene TRBJ2-5, with D unresolved. Germline V gene lookup returns CDR1 SGHAT and CDR2 FQNNGV. This CDR3 has 17 amino acids. Trimming took off 2 bases at V and 2 bases at J, with 18 bases between the two ends. This CDR3 reads CASSLFMVTALQETQYF. CDR3 nucleotide sequence: TGTGCCAGCAGCTTATTCATGGTAACTGCGCTTCAAGAGACCCAGTACTTC.

The rearrangement uses TRBV6-2 or TRBV6-3 and TRBJ2-5, with a tentative D call TRBD1 (5 bases). V lost 6 bases and J 6 bases, leaving 17 bases between the germline ends. From germline, CDR1 is MNHEY and CDR2 SVGEGT. The CDR3 sequence is 14 residues long. In nucleotides, the CDR3 is TGTGCCAGCAGCGATAGGACACTTCGGAAGACCCAGTACTTC. It is translated as CASSDRTLRKTQYF.

The chain uses TRBV7-6 and TRBJ2-3, with D perhaps given as TRBD1 or TRBD2 (6 bases each). Germline CDR1 SGHVS, CDR2 FNYEAQ. The CDR3 spans 14 residues. The germline V and J ends were trimmed by 6 bases and 4 bases, with 14 bases remaining between them. The CDR3 spells CASSGHRGPDTQYF. The DNA for the CDR3 is TGTGCCAGCAGTGGACATCGGGGGCCAGATACGCAGTATTTT.

This clonotype appeared a few times. J is TRBJ2-3 and V is TRBV7-2, with 7 nucleotides matching TRBD2. The CDR3 totals 14 residues. Germline CDR1 SGHTA, CDR2 FQGNSA. The junction had 4 bases not matched to a gene; V was cut back by 1 base and J by 6 bases. The DNA for the CDR3 is TGTGCCAGCAGCTTAGGAGCGGGGAAGGATACGCAGTATTTT. Its translation is CASSLGAGKDTQYF.

The V call is TRBV20-1, the J call TRBJ2-3; 11 positions agree with TRBD2. Per the germline V gene, CDR1 is DFQATT and CDR2 is SNEGSKA (reference sequence). The junction had 7 bases not matched to a gene; V was cut back by 6 bases and J by 2 bases. The length of the CDR3 is 15 residues. In nucleotides, the CDR3 is TGCAGTGCCAAGGAACTAGCGGGGGACACAGATACGCAGTATTTT. Translation: CSAKELAGDTDTQYF.